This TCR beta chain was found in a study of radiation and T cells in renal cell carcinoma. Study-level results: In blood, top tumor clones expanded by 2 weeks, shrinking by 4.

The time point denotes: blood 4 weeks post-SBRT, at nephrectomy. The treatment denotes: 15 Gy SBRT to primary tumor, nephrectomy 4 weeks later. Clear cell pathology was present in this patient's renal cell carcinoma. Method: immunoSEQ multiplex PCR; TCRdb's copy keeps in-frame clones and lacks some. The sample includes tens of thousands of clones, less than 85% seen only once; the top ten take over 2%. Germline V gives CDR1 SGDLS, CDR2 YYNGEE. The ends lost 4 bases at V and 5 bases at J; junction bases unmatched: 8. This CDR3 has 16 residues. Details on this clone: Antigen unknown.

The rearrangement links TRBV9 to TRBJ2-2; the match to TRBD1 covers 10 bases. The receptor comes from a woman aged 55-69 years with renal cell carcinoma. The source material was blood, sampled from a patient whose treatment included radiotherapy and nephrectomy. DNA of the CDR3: TGTGCCAGCAGCTTAGGACAGGGGGTAGGAACCGGGGAGCTGTTTTTT. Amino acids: CASSLGQGVGTGELFF.